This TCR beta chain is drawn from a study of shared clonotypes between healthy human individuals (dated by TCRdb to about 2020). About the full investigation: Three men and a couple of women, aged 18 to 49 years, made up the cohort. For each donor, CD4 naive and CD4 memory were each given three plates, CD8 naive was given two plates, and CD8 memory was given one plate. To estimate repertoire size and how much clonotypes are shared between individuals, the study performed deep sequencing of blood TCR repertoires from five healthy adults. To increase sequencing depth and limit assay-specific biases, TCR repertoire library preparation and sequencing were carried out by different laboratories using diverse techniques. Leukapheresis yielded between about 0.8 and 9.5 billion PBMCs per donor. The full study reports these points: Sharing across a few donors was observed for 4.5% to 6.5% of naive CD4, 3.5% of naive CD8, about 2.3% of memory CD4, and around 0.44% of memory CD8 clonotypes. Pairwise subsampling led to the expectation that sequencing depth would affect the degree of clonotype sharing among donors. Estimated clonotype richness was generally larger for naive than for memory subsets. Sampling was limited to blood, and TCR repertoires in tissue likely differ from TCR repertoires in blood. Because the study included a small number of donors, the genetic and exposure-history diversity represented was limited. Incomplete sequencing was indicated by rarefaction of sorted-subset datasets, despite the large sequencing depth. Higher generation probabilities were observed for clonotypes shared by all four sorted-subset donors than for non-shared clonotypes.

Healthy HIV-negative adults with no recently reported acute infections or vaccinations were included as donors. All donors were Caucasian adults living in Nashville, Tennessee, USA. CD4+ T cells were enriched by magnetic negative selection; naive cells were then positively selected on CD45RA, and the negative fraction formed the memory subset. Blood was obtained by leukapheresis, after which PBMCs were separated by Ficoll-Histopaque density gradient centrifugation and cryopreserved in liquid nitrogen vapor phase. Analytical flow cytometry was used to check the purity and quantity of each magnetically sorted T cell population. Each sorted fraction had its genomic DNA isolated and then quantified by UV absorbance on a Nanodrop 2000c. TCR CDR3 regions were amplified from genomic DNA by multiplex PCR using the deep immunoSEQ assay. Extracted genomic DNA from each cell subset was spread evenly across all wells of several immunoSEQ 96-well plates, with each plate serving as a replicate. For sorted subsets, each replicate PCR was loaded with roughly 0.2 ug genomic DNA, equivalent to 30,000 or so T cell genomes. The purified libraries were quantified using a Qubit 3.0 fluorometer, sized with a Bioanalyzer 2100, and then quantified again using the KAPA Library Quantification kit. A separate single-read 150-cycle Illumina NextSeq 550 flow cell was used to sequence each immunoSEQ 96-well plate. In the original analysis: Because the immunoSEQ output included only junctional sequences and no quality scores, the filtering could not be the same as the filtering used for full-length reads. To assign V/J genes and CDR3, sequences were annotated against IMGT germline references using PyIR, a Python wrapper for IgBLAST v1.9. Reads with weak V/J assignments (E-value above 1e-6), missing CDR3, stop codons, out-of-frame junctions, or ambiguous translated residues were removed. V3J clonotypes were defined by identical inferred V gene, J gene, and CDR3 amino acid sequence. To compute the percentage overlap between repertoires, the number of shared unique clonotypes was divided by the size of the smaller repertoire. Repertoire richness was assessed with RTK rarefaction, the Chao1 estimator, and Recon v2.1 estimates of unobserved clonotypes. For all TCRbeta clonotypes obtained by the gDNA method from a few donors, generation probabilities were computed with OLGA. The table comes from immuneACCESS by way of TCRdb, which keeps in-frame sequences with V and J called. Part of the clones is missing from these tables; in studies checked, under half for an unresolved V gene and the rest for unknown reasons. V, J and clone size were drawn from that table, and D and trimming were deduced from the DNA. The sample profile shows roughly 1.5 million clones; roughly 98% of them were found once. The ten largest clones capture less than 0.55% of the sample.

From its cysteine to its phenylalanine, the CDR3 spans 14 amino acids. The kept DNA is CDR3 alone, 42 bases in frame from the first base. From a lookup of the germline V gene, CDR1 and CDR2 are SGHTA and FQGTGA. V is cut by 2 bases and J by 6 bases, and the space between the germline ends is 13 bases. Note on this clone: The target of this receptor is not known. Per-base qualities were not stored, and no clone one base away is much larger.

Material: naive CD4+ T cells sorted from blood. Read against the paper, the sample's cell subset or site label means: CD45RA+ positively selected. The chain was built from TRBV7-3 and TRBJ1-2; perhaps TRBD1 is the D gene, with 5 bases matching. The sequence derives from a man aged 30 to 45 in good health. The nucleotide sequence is TGTGCCAGCAGCTTAGCCGCAGGGATGGATGGCTACACCTTC. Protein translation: CASSLAAGMDGYTF.